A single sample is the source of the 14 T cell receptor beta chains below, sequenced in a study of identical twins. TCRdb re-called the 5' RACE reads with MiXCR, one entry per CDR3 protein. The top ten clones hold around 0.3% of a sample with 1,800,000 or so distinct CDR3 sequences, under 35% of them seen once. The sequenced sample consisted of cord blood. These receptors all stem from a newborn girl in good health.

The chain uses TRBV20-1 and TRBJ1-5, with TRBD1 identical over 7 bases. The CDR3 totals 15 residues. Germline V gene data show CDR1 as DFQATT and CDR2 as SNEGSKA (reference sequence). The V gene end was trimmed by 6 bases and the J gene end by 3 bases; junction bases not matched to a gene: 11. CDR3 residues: CSASHGTVDNQPQHF. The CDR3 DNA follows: TGCAGTGCCTCACACGGGACAGTCGACAATCAGCCCCAGCATTTT.

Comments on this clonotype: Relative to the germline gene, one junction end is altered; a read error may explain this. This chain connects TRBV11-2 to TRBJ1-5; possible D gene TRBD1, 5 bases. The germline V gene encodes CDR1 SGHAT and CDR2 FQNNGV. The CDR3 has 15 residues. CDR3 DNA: TGTGCCGGCAGCTTAGATCCGGGACTCAATCAGCCCCAGCATTTT. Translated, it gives CAGSLDPGLNQPQHF.

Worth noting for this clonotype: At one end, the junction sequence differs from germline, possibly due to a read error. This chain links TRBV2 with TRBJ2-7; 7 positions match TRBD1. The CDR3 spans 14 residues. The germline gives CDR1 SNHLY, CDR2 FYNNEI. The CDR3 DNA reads TGTGCCAGCGGTGACAGGGCCAACTCCTACGAGCAGTACTTC. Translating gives CASGDRANSYEQYF.

The CDR3: CASSVHPNRGNTEAFF. The CDR3 nucleotides read TGTGCCAGCAGCGTTCACCCAAACAGGGGGAACACTGAAGCTTTCTTT. The rearrangement uses TRBV9 and TRBJ1-1, with TRBD1 identical over 7 bases. Germline V gene sequence: CDR1 SGDLS, CDR2 YYNGEE. The V gene end was trimmed by 2 bases and the J gene end by 1 base; junction bases not matched to a gene: 8. This CDR3 comprises 16 residues.

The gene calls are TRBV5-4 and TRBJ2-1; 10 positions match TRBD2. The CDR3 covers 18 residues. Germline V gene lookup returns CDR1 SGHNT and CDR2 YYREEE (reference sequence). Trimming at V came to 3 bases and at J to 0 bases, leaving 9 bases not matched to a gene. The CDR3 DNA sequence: TGTGCCAGCAGCTATGGCCTAGCGGGGGCGAGCTCCTACAATGAGCAGTTCTTC. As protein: CASSYGLAGASSYNEQFF.

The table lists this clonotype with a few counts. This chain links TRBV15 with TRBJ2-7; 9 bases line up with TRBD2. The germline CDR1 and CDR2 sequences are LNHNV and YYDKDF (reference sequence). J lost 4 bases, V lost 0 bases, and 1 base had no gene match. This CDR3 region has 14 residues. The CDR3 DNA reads TGTGCCACCAGCAGAGAAACTAGCGGGTACGAGCAGTACTTC. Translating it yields CATSRETSGYEQYF.

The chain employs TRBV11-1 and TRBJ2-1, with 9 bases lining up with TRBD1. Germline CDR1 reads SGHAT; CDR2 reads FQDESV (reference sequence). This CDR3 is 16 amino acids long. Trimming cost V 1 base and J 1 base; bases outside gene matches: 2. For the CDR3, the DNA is TGTGCCAGCAGCTTAGGAGACAGGGGGTCCTACAATGAGCAGTTCTTC. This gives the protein CASSLGDRGSYNEQFF.

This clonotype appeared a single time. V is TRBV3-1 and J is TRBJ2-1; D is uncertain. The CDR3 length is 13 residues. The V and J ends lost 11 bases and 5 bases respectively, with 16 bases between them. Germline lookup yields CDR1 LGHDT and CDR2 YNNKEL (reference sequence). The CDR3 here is CASRLVPHNEQFF. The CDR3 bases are TGTGCCTCCCGTCTGGTACCCCACAATGAGCAGTTCTTC.

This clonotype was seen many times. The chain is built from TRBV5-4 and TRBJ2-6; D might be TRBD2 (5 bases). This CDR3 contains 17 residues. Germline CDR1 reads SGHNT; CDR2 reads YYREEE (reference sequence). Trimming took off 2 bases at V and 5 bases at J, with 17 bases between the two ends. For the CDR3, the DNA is TGTGCCAGCAGCTTAGCGCGGAGGTTGCCCAGGGCCAACGTCCTGACTTTC. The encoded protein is CASSLARRLPRANVLTF.

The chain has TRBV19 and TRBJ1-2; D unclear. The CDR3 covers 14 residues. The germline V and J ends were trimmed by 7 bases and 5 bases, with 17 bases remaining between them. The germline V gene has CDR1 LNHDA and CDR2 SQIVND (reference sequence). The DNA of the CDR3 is TGTGCCAGTAATACCCTAATAATACTTTATGGCTACACCTTC. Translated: CASNTLIILYGYTF.

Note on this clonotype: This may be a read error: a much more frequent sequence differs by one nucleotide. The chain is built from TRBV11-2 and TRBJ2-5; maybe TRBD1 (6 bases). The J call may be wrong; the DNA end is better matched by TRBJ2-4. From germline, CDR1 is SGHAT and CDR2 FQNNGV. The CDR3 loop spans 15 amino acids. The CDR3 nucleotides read TGTGCCAGCAGCTTCGGACAGCGAAATAGGGACATTCAGTACTTC. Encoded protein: CASSFGQRNRDIQYF.

DNA of the CDR3: TGTGCCAGCAGCCTAGGGACCCCGACTAGCGGGAGTTCGGAGACCCAGTACTTC. Translating it yields CASSLGTPTSGSSETQYF. The chain joins TRBV7-2 to TRBJ2-5; 12 nucleotides line up with TRBD2. This CDR3 is 18 amino acids long. Per the germline V gene, CDR1 is SGHTA and CDR2 is FQGNSA. Trimming removed 5 bases from V and 5 bases from J; junction bases left unmatched: 15.

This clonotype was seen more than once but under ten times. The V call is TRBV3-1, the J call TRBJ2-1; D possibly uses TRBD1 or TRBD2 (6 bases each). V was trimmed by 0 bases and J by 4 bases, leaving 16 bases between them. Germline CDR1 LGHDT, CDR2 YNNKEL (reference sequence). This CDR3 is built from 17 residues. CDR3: CASSQDMVRGRYNEQFF. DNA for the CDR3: TGTGCCAGCAGCCAAGACATGGTCCGGGGGCGGTACAATGAGCAGTTCTTC.

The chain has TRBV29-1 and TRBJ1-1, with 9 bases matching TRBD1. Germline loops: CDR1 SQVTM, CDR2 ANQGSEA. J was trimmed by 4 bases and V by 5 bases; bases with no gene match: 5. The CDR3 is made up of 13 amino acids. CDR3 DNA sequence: TGCAGCGTTAAACAGGGGGCTGGCACTGAAGCTTTCTTT. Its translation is CSVKQGAGTEAFF. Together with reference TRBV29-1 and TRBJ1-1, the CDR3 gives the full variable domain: SAVISQKPSRDICQRGTSLTIQCQVDSQVTMMFWYRQQPGQSLTLIATANQGSEATYESGFVIDKFPISRPNLTFSTLTVSNMSPEDSSIYLCSVKQGAGTEAFFGQGTRLTVV.